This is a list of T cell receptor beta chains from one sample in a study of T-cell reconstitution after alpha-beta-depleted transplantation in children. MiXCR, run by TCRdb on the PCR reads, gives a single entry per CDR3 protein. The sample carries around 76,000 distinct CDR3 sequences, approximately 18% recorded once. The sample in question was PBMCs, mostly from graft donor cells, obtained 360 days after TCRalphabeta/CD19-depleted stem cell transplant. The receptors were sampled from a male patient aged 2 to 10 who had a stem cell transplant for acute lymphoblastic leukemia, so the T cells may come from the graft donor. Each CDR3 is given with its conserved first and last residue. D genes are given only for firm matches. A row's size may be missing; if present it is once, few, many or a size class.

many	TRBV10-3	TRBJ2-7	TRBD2	CAISGGGSYEQYF	TGTGCCATCAGTGGCGGGGGCTCCTACGAGCAGTACTTC
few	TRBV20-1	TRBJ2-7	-	CSASLIGYEQYF	TGCAGTGCTAGCTTGATTGGGTACGAGCAGTACTTC
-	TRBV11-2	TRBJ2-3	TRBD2	CASSLMAGGGTDTQYF	TGTGCCAGCAGCTTAATGGCGGGAGGAGGCACAGATACGCAGTATTTT
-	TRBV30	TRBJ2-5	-	CAWSIRRSETQYF	TGTGCCTGGAGCATTAGAAGGTCAGAGACCCAGTACTTC
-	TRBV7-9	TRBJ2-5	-	CASSFSGQQETQYF	TGTGCCAGCAGCTTCTCCGGACAGCAAGAGACCCAGTACTTC
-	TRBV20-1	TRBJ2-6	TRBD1	CSAKGQGSPSGANVLTF	TGCAGTGCTAAGGGACAGGGTAGTCCCTCTGGGGCCAACGTCCTGACTTTC
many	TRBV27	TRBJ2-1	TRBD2	CASRDGTSGSGRQFF	TGTGCCAGCAGGGACGGGACTAGCGGGAGCGGTAGGCAGTTTTTC
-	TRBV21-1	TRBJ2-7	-	CASSIPGLPSGEQYF	TGTGCCAGCAGCATTCCAGGACTCCCATCCGGCGAGCAGTACTTC
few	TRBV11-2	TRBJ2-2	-	CASSLAGTGELFF	TGTGCCAGCAGCCTAGCCGGGACCGGGGAGCTGTTTTTT
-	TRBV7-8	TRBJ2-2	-	CASSLEGHNTGELFF	TGTGCCAGCAGCTTAGAGGGACATAACACCGGGGAGCTGTTTTTT
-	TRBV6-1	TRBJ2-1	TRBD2	CASSEKGTSGFWNIYNEQFF	TGTGCCAGCAGTGAAAAGGGGACTAGCGGTTTTTGGAATATCTACAATGAGCAGTTCTTC
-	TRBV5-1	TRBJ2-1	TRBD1	CASSSGQGPGNEQFF	TGCGCCAGCAGCTCCGGACAGGGGCCGGGCAATGAGCAGTTCTTC
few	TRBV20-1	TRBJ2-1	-	CSARGRRGRSSYNEQFF	TGCAGTGCTAGGGGCCGGCGAGGGAGGTCTTCCTACAATGAGCAGTTCTTC
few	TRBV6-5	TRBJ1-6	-	CASSFGPLNSPLHF	TGTGCCAGCAGTTTTGGGCCCCTTAATTCACCCCTCCACTTT
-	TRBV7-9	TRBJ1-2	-	CASSFNVYGYTF	TGTGCCAGCAGCTTTAACGTCTATGGCTACACCTTC
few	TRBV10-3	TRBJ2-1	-	CAISSLGEGDNEQFF	TGTGCCATCAGTTCTCTAGGGGAAGGCGACAATGAGCAGTTCTTC
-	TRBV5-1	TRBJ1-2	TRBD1	CASSLMGQGKYYYGYTF	TGCGCCAGCAGCTTGATGGGACAGGGGAAATACTACTATGGCTACACCTTC
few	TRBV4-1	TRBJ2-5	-	CASSQGAREETQYF	TGCGCCAGCAGCCAAGGGGCCAGGGAAGAGACCCAGTACTTC
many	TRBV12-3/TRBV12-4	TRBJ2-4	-	CASSSRTVGNIQYF	TGTGCCAGCAGCTCTCGGACAGTCGGAAACATTCAGTACTTC
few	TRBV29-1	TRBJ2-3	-	CSVELAVGTDTQYF	TGCAGCGTTGAACTAGCCGTCGGCACAGATACGCAGTATTTT
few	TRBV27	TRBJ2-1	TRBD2	CASSPRGAYNEQFF	TGTGCCAGCAGCCCACGGGGGGCCTACAATGAGCAGTTCTTC
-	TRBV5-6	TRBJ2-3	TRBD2	CASSLQVWLAGGTDTQYF	TGTGCCAGCAGCTTGCAAGTATGGCTAGCGGGGGGGACAGATACGCAGTATTTT
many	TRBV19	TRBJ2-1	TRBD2	CASRKTSGSSYNEQFF	TGTGCCAGTAGAAAGACTAGCGGGAGCTCCTACAATGAGCAGTTCTTC